This TCR beta chain was retrieved from a study of shared clonotypes between healthy human individuals. V was clipped by 2 bases and J by 6 bases; unmatched bases: 2. The germline V gene encodes CDR1 SNHLY and CDR2 FYNNEI. This CDR3 has 14 amino acids. Clones were read by immunoSEQ multiplex PCR, and TCRdb kept only the in-frame ones, dropping some. The sample lists about 1.1 million clones, around three quarters seen once, with more than 0.85% in the top ten. J is TRBJ1-2 and V is TRBV2, with 11 nucleotides matching TRBD1. The sample taken for sequencing was memory CD4+ T cells from PBMCs. The sample's subset: CD45RA-negative fraction. The sequence was obtained from a man aged 18 to 29 in good health. Some clones in this sample may be carry-over from other donors' samples. In nucleotides, the CDR3 is TGTGCCAGCAGTGAAAGGGGACAGGGGGATGGCTACACCTTC. Translating it yields CASSERGQGDGYTF.